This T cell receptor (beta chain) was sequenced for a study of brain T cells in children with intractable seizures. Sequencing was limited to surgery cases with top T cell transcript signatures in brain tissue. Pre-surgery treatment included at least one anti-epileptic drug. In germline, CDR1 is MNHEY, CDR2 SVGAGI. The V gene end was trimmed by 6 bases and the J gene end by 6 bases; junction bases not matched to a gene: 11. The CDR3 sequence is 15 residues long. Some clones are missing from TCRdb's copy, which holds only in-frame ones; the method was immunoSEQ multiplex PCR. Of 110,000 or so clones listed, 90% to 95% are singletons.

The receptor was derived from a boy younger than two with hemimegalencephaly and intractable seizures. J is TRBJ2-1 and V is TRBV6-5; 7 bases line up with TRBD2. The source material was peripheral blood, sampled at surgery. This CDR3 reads CASSQREQTPNEQFF. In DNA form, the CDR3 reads TGTGCCAGCAGCCAGCGGGAACAAACCCCCAATGAGCAGTTCTTC.